Below, 8 T cell receptor beta chains from the same sample are listed, as sequenced in a study of OX40 agonist ivuxolimab in advanced cancers. TCRdb's table, derived via immunoSEQ multiplex PCR, lists solely in-frame clones and lacks some. The sample lists under 70,000 clones; 85% to 90% were seen once. This specimen consisted of CD4+ or CD8+ T cells sorted from blood, obtained in a trial of the OX40 agonist ivuxolimab. The receptors originated from an adult with an advanced solid tumor such as melanoma, head and neck, liver or kidney cancer.

The chain uses TRBV19 and TRBJ1-5; the D gene is possibly TRBD1 (5 bases). This CDR3 contains 14 residues. CDR1 is LNHDA and CDR2 is SQIVND in the germline V gene (reference sequence). With 0 bases removed from V and 7 bases from J, the gap between germline ends came to 10 bases. The CDR3, as DNA: TGTGCCAGTAGTATAGACGGGGCCAACCAGCCCCAGCATTTT. As protein: CASSIDGANQPQHF.

This clone was observed once. The chain couples TRBV12-5 to TRBJ2-3; 9 bases fit TRBD2. The CDR3 loop spans 17 amino acids. Unmatched junction bases numbered 6, after V lost 2 bases and J lost 0 bases. Germline V gives CDR1 LGHNT, CDR2 FRNRAP. The CDR3: CASGLSPSGASTDTQYF. DNA for the CDR3: TGTGCTAGTGGTTTGTCCCCTAGCGGGGCTAGCACAGATACGCAGTATTTT.

This chain connects TRBV7-9 to TRBJ2-7, with D possibly being TRBD1 (6 bases). Trimming pared 3 bases from V and 2 bases from J, leaving 20 bases between. Germline-derived CDR1 and CDR2 are SEHNR and FQNEAQ (reference sequence). The CDR3 totals 17 residues. The CDR3 protein is CASSFDQLGTGPYEQYF. The CDR3 DNA reads as TGTGCCAGCAGCTTTGACCAACTTGGAACAGGGCCCTACGAGCAGTACTTC.

V and J are TRBV9 and TRBJ2-1, with 8 nucleotides matching TRBD2. This CDR3 is 15 amino acids long. With V trimmed by 0 bases and J by 6 bases, 5 bases remained unmatched. Germline values: CDR1 SGDLS, CDR2 YYNGEE. The CDR3 region has the DNA TGTGCCAGCAGCGTAGTAAGCGGGAGTCTCAATGAGCAGTTCTTC. It yields the protein CASSVVSGSLNEQFF.

This clone was counted a single time. The V call is TRBV30, the J call TRBJ2-1; tentatively, D is TRBD1 (5 bases). V was clipped by 4 bases and J by 4 bases, with 11 bases between them. Germline V lookup: CDR1 GTSNPN, CDR2 SVGIG (reference sequence). The length of the CDR3 is 13 residues. The CDR3 spells CAWNWGSYNEQFF. The DNA of the CDR3 is TGTGCCTGGAACTGGGGCTCTTACAATGAGCAGTTCTTC.

The V call is TRBV13, the J call TRBJ2-3; 7 nucleotides match TRBD2. V lost 4 bases, J lost 0 bases, and 7 bases stayed unmatched. The germline CDR1 and CDR2 sequences are PRHDT and FYEKMQ (reference sequence). The CDR3 covers 16 residues. CDR3 in amino acids: CASSSSGRGSTDTQYF. As DNA, the CDR3 is TGTGCCAGCAGCTCCTCGGGGCGGGGGAGCACAGATACGCAGTATTTT. Supplemented by reference TRBV13 and TRBJ2-3, the full variable domain reads AAGVIQSPRHLIKEKRETATLKCYPIPRHDTVYWYQQGPGQDPQFLISFYEKMQSDKGSIPDRFSAQQFSDYHSELNMSSLELGDSALYFCASSSSGRGSTDTQYFGPGTRLTVL.

This chain joins TRBV28 and TRBJ1-1; 8 bases match TRBD1. The CDR3 extends over 13 amino acids. The germline V gene encodes CDR1 MDHEN and CDR2 SYDVKM. Germline trimming cut 8 bases from V and 4 bases from J; bases unmatched to any gene: 6. Here the CDR3 DNA reads TGTGCCAGCCACGACAGGGGTTTCACTGAAGCTTTCTTT. Its protein product is CASHDRGFTEAFF.

The chain combines TRBV11-3 with TRBJ2-2; weak D call: TRBD2 (6 bases). The CDR3 has 16 residues. CDR1 is SGHNT, CDR2 YENEEA, per germline. Trimming shortened V by 1 base and J by 5 bases, and 14 bases separated the two germline ends. The CDR3 sequence is CASSLASEGRTGELFF. The CDR3 DNA sequence: TGTGCCAGCAGCTTAGCGTCGGAGGGAAGGACCGGGGAGCTGTTTTTT. The entire variable domain, with the rest obtained from reference TRBV11-3 and TRBJ2-2, is as follows: EAGVVQSPRYKIIEKKQPVAFWCNPISGHNTLYWYLQNLGQGPELLIRYENEEAVDDSQLPKDRFSAERLKGVDSTLKIQPAELGDSAVYLCASSLASEGRTGELFFGEGSRLTVL.